These T cell receptor beta chains were read from a single sample in a study of blood T cell repertoires in COVID-19. The repertoire was sequenced with immunoSEQ multiplex PCR; TCRdb's copy has only in-frame clones and lacks some. The sample lists about 260,000 clones, over 75% occurring once. The sample taken for sequencing was PBMCs or T cells enriched from blood (not recorded which). The receptor set was obtained from a woman in her thirties or forties who had been exposed to COVID-19. CDR3s include the opening cysteine and the closing phenylalanine or tryptophan. The D gene is left open where the match is weak. Expanded clones get a size class; other rows say once, few or many, or leave the size out.

TRBJ1-1,few,-,TRBV27,CASTAESYTEAFF,TGTGCCAGCACTGCAGAATCCTACACTGAAGCTTTCTTT
TRBJ2-5,few,TRBD1,TRBV28,CASTIGGSTVETQYF,TGTGCCAGCACAATAGGGGGCTCCACAGTGGAGACCCAGTACTTC
TRBJ2-1,-,TRBD2,TRBV15,CATSVQAGPRTYYNEQFF,TGTGCCACCAGCGTTCAAGCGGGGCCCCGGACGTACTACAATGAGCAGTTCTTC
TRBJ1-1,-,-,TRBV12-3/TRBV12-4,CASSLHGDTEAFF,TGTGCCAGCAGTTTACACGGGGACACTGAAGCTTTCTTT
TRBJ2-3,-,-,TRBV9,CASSVGGGGPTDTQYF,TGTGCCAGCAGCGTAGGCGGGGGCGGCCCCACAGATACGCAGTATTTT
TRBJ2-5,-,-,TRBV4-1,CASSLVGVNQETQYF,TGCGCCAGCAGCCTCGTCGGGGTTAACCAAGAGACCCAGTACTTC
TRBJ1-2,once,TRBD1,TRBV27,CASSYRGQAPYGYTF,TGTGCCAGCAGTTACAGGGGGCAGGCGCCCTATGGCTACACCTTC
TRBJ2-2,few,-,TRBV7-9,CASSSSRNTGELFF,TGTGCCAGCAGCTCTTCCAGGAACACCGGGGAGCTGTTTTTT
TRBJ2-5,-,TRBD2,TRBV11-3,CASSSRTSGLEETQYF,TGTGCCAGCAGCTCCCGGACTAGCGGGTTGGAAGAGACCCAGTACTTC
TRBJ1-5,-,TRBD1,TRBV9,CASSVEGQGGQPQHF,TGTGCCAGCAGCGTAGAGGGACAGGGTGGTCAGCCCCAGCATTTT
TRBJ1-5,-,TRBD1,TRBV7-9,CASSFFGTGTNQPQHF,TGTGCCAGCAGCTTTTTTGGGACAGGGACCAATCAGCCCCAGCATTTT
TRBJ2-5,-,TRBD2,TRBV7-9,CASSFNSGEEYF,TGTGCCAGCAGCTTTAATAGCGGGGAAGAGTACTTC
TRBJ1-5,few,-,TRBV21-1,CASNPLQGARQPQHF,TGTGCCAGCAATCCGTTACAGGGGGCACGGCAGCCCCAGCATTTT
TRBJ2-4,once,-,TRBV11-2,CASSGSGLAKNIQYF,TGTGCCAGCAGCGGAAGCGGGTTAGCCAAAAACATTCAGTACTTC
TRBJ1-5,-,-,TRBV4-2,CASSQVNRVGQPQHF,TGTGCCAGCAGCCAAGTCAACAGGGTTGGGCAGCCCCAGCATTTT
TRBJ1-5,-,-,TRBV5-1,CASSYGDSSNQPQHF,TGCGCCAGCAGCTACGGGGATTCGAGCAATCAGCCCCAGCATTTT
TRBJ2-1,-,TRBD2,TRBV19,CASSMRRAGGSSYNEQFF,TGTGCCAGTAGTATGAGACGAGCGGGGGGAAGCTCCTACAATGAGCAGTTCTTC